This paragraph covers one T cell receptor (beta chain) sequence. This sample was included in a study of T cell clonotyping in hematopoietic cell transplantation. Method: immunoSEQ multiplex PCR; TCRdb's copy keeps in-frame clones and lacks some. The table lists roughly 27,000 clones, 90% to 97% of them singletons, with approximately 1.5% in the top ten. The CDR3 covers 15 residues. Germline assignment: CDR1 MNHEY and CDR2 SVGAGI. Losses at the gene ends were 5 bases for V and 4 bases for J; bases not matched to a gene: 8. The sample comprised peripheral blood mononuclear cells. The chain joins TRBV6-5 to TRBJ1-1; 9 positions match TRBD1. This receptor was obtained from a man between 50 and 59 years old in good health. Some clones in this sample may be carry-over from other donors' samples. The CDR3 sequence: CASSQGDRVGTEAFF. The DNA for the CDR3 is TGTGCCAGCAGTCAGGGGGACAGGGTCGGCACTGAAGCTTTCTTT.